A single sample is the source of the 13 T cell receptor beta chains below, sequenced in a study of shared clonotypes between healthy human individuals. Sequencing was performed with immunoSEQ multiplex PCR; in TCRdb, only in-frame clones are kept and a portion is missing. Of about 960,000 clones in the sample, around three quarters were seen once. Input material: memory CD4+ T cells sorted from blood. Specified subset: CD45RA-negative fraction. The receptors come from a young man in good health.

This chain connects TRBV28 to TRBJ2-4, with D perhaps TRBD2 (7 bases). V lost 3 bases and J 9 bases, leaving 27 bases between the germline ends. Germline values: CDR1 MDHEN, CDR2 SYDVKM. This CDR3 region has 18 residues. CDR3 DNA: TGTGCCAGCAGTTTCTTGGTCGTACGGGGGGCTCCCCAAGGCATTCAGTACTTC. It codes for CASSFLVVRGAPQGIQYF.

The CDR3 DNA reads as TGTGCCACCGTACCCGCCTGGGGAAACACCATATATTTT. Amino acid sequence: CATVPAWGNTIYF. The rearrangement uses TRBV15 and TRBJ1-3; D is ambiguous. Trimming shortened V by 8 bases and J by 4 bases, and 12 bases separated the two germline ends. The germline V gene encodes CDR1 LNHNV and CDR2 YYDKDF (reference sequence). This CDR3 spans 13 amino acids.

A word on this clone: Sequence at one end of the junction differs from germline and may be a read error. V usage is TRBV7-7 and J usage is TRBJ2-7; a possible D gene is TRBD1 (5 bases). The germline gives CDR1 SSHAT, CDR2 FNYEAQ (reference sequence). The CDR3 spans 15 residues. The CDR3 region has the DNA TGTGCTAGCAGCTTGGGTCCAGGGTCCCCCTACGAGCAGTACTTC. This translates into CASSLGPGSPYEQYF. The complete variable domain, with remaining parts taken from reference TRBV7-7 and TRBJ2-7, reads GAGVSQSPRYKVTKRGQDVTLRCDPISSHATLYWYQQALGQGPEFLTYFNYEAQPDKSGLPSDRFSAERPEGSISTLTIQRTEQRDSAMYRCASSLGPGSPYEQYFGPGTRLTVT.

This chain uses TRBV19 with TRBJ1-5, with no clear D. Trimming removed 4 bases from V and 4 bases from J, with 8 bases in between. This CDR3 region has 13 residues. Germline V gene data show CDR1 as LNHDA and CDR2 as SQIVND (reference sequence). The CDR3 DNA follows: TGTGCCAGTAGTAGTCGGGGAAATCAGCCCCAGCATTTT. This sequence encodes CASSSRGNQPQHF.

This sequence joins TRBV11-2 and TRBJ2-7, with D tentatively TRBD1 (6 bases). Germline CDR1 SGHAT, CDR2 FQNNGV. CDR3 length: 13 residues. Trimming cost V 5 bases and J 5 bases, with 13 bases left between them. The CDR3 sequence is CASSPNRDDEQYF. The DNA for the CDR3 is TGTGCCAGCAGCCCCAACAGGGACGACGAGCAGTACTTC.

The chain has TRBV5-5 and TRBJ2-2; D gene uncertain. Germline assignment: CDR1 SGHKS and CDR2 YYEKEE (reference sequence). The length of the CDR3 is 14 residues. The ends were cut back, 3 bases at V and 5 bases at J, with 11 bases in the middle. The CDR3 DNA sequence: TGTGCCAGCAGCTCCCCAATCCCAACCGGGGAGCTGTTTTTT. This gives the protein CASSSPIPTGELFF.

The CDR3 sequence is CASSGGTSGSDEQFF. In DNA, the CDR3 is TGCGCCAGCAGCGGCGGGACTAGCGGGAGTGATGAGCAGTTCTTC. This chain uses TRBV5-1 with TRBJ2-1; 14 nucleotides match TRBD2. The trim removed 4 bases at V and 8 bases at J, leaving 5 bases unmatched. Germline V gene lookup returns CDR1 SGHRS and CDR2 YFSETQ. This CDR3 spans 15 amino acids.

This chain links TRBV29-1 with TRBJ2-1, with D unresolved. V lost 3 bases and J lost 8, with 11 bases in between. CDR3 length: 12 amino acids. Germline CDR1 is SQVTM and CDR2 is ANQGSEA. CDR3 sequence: CSVEPLQDEQFF. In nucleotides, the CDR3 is TGCAGCGTTGAGCCACTCCAGGATGAGCAGTTCTTC.

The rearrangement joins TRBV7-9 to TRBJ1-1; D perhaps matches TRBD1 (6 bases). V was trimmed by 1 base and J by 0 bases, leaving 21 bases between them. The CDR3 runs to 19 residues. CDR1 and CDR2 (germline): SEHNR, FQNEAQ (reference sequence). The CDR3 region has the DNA TGTGCCAGCAGCTTAGAGAGGGGGGGTAGGTCCCCCATGAACACTGAAGCTTTCTTT. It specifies CASSLERGGRSPMNTEAFF. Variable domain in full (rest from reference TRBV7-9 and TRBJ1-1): DTGVSQNPRHKITKRGQNVTFRCDPISEHNRLYWYRQTLGQGPEFLTYFQNEAQLEKSRLLSDRFSAERPKGSFSTLEIQRTEQGDSAMYLCASSLERGGRSPMNTEAFFGQGTRLTVV.

The CDR3 sequence is CAWRTQGKQNTEAFF. Here the CDR3 DNA reads TGTGCCTGGAGGACCCAAGGCAAACAGAACACTGAAGCTTTCTTT. This sequence joins TRBV30 and TRBJ1-1, with D uncertain. The CDR3 contains 15 residues. The germline gives CDR1 GTSNPN, CDR2 SVGIG (reference sequence). The germline V and J ends were trimmed by 3 bases and 1 base, with 15 bases remaining between them.

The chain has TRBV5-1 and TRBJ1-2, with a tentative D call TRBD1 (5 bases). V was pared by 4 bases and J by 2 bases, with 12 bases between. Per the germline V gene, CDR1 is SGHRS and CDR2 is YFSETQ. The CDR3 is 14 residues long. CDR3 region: CASSGGDGNYGYTF. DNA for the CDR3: TGCGCCAGCAGCGGTGGGGACGGGAACTATGGCTACACCTTC.

CDR3 residues: CASSIRGGLVGWFDQETQYF. The CDR3 DNA follows: TGTGCCAGCAGTATACGGGGGGGCCTTGTAGGATGGTTTGACCAAGAGACCCAGTACTTC. V is TRBV28 and J is TRBJ2-5; the match to TRBD2 covers 8 bases. The CDR3 extends over 20 amino acids. Looked up from germline, CDR1 is MDHEN and CDR2 is SYDVKM. The V segment lost 5 bases and the J segment 0 bases; nucleotides outside the gene matches: 20. Full variable domain (rest looked up from reference TRBV28 and TRBJ2-5): DVKVTQSSRYLVKRTGEKVFLECVQDMDHENMFWYRQDPGLGLRLIYFSYDVKMKEKGDIPEGYSVSREKKERFSLILESASTNQTSMYLCASSIRGGLVGWFDQETQYFGPGTRLLVL.

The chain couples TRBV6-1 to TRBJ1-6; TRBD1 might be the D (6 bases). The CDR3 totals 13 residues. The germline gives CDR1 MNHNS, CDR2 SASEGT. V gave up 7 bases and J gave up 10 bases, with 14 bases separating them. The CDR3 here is CASTREGDSPLHF. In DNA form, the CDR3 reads TGTGCCAGCACCCGGGAGGGGGACTCACCCCTCCACTTT.